This is a list of T cell receptor beta chains from one sample in a study of blood T cell repertoires in COVID-19. Profiling relied on immunoSEQ multiplex PCR, and the TCRdb table lists in-frame clones only, not all of them. Here the sample spans roughly 170,000 clones, about 87% being singletons. Sequenced input: peripheral blood. These receptors all stem from a woman in her seventies with COVID-19, enrolled during active disease. Both conserved end residues are part of each CDR3. A D gene is named only where the DNA matches it firmly. Clone size is shown for a subset of rows, as once, few, many or a class of expanded clone.

clone_size,j_call,d_call,v_call,cdr3_nt,cdr3_aa
once,TRBJ2-7,TRBD2,TRBV6-5,TGTGCCAGCAGAACGGGACTAGCGACCTACGAGCAGTACTTC,CASRTGLATYEQYF
NA,TRBJ1-1,TRBD1,TRBV29-1,TGCAGCGTTGAGACAGGGGGCAGGACTGAAGCTTTCTTT,CSVETGGRTEAFF
NA,TRBJ2-5,NA,TRBV30,TGTGCCTGGAGTGTTGGGGGCAGCGAGACCCAGTACTTC,CAWSVGGSETQYF
NA,TRBJ2-5,NA,TRBV5-1,TGCGCCAGCAGCTTCCCACGGGGAGAAGAGACCCAGTACTTC,CASSFPRGEETQYF
NA,TRBJ2-7,TRBD1,TRBV5-1,TGCGCCAGCAGCCTTCAAACAGGGGCCTACGAGCAGTACTTC,CASSLQTGAYEQYF
once,TRBJ1-3,NA,TRBV3-1/TRBV3-2,TGTGCCAGCAGCCCACAGAGCTCTGGAAACACCATATATTTT,CASSPQSSGNTIYF
NA,TRBJ2-1,TRBD1,TRBV19,TGTGCCAGTAGTCGCGACAGGGGTAGGAATGAGCAGTTCTTC,CASSRDRGRNEQFF
NA,TRBJ1-4,NA,TRBV30,TGTGCCTGGGGGGCGGGGAGTGAAAAACTGTTTTTT,CAWGAGSEKLFF
NA,TRBJ1-5,NA,TRBV6-2/TRBV6-3,TGTGCCAGCAGTTACACCGGGGTCTGGTCTCCCGGCCAGAACCCACAGCCCCAGCATTTT,CASSYTGVWSPGQNPQPQHF
NA,TRBJ1-1,NA,TRBV30,TGTGCCTGGACTCGGGGGGCGAACAGTGAAGCTTTCTTT,CAWTRGANSEAFF
few,TRBJ2-7,TRBD2,TRBV29-1,TGCAGCGTGAGTGGGACAGCAAGGACTAGCGGGAGAGAGCAGTACTTC,CSVSGTARTSGREQYF
NA,TRBJ1-2,NA,TRBV6-5,TGTGCCAGCAGTTACGGGGAGGGACGGCAGGGCTACACCTTC,CASSYGEGRQGYTF
few,TRBJ2-7,NA,TRBV4-2,TGTGCCAGCAGCCCGCCCAGGGGAACATACGAGCAGTACTTC,CASSPPRGTYEQYF
NA,TRBJ2-1,NA,TRBV28,TGTGCCAGCAGAATCACACTCAGGGGTCATTACAATGAGCAGTTCTTC,CASRITLRGHYNEQFF
NA,TRBJ2-5,NA,TRBV18,TGTGCCAGCTCACCACGGCGGCAGGGACAAGAGACCCAGTACTTC,CASSPRRQGQETQYF
NA,TRBJ1-1,NA,TRBV18,TGTGCCAGCTCACCGGCAACAGGGCCGAACACTGAAGCTTTCTTT,CASSPATGPNTEAFF
NA,TRBJ2-2,NA,TRBV11-3,TGTGCCAGCAGCTTAAGGGGATGGTCCACCGGGGAGCTGTTTTTT,CASSLRGWSTGELFF
NA,TRBJ2-7,NA,TRBV5-1,TGCGCCAGCACCACCCAAGGACAGTCCAGCTCCGAGCAGTACTTC,CASTTQGQSSSEQYF
NA,TRBJ1-5,NA,TRBV5-6,TGTGCCAGCAGCTCCTTGGGAGATAGCAATCAGCCCCAGCATTTT,CASSSLGDSNQPQHF
NA,TRBJ2-2,TRBD2,TRBV29-1,TGCAGCGTTGAAGCGGGAGGATTCGGGGAGCTGTTTTTT,CSVEAGGFGELFF
NA,TRBJ2-3,TRBD2,TRBV25-1,TGTGCCAGCAAGGGACTAGCGGGAGGACGTACGCAGTATTTT,CASKGLAGGRTQYF
few,TRBJ2-2,NA,TRBV2,TGTGCCAGCAGTTACATGGGAGCCGGGGAGCTGTTTTTT,CASSYMGAGELFF
NA,TRBJ1-2,TRBD1,TRBV7-3,TGTGCCAGCAGCATAACCCCTGCAATAACGGGACAGGGGTTTGGCTACACCTTC,CASSITPAITGQGFGYTF
NA,TRBJ1-1,NA,TRBV11-3,TGTGCCAGCAGCTCGCCTCCAGAGAACACTGAAGCTTTCTTT,CASSSPPENTEAFF
NA,TRBJ1-2,TRBD1,TRBV10-3,TGTGCCATCAGGGGGGACAGGGGGCGTTTTGGCTACACCTTC,CAIRGDRGRFGYTF
NA,TRBJ1-5,TRBD1,TRBV5-8,TGTGCCAGCAGCGATCGGGACAGGACGCGCCGGCCCCAGCATTTT,CASSDRDRTRRPQHF
NA,TRBJ2-7,TRBD1,TRBV5-1,TGCGCCAGCAGCTCCGGACAGGGCGGCTACGAGCAGTACTTC,CASSSGQGGYEQYF
NA,TRBJ2-5,TRBD2,TRBV7-6,TGTGCCAGCAGTCCGACCCCGATACTAGCGGGAGCGGGGGAGACCCAGTACTTC,CASSPTPILAGAGETQYF
NA,TRBJ2-7,NA,TRBV10-3,TGTGCCATCAGTGAGTCATCAGGGGTGGGTACCTACGAGCAGTACTTC,CAISESSGVGTYEQYF
once,TRBJ1-6,NA,TRBV28,TGTGCCAGCCTAGAGGGAAACAATTCACCCCTCCACTTT,CASLEGNNSPLHF
few,TRBJ2-5,NA,TRBV7-7,TGTGCTAGCAGCTTAACCGGGAGCCTGCAAGAGACCCAGTACTTC,CASSLTGSLQETQYF
NA,TRBJ2-3,TRBD2,TRBV9,TGTGCCAGCACGAGAAGCGGGAGGGCCACAGATACGCAGTATTTT,CASTRSGRATDTQYF
NA,TRBJ1-2,NA,TRBV29-1,TGCAGCGTGGGGGGGGTGGAGAGGTACACCTTC,CSVGGVERYTF
NA,TRBJ2-5,NA,TRBV3-1/TRBV3-2,TGTGCCAGCAGCCCCCCGTGGATGGGCAGAGAGACCCAGTACTTC,CASSPPWMGRETQYF
once,TRBJ1-4,NA,TRBV6-1,TGTGCCAGCAGTGAAGCTTTACAGGGAGTTTGGAGTAATAATGAAAAACTGTTTTTT,CASSEALQGVWSNNEKLFF
few,TRBJ2-3,TRBD2,TRBV5-4,TGTGCCAGCAGTCGAGCGGGAGGAGATACGCAGTATTTT,CASSRAGGDTQYF
NA,TRBJ1-1,NA,TRBV5-1,TGCGCCAGCTGCCGACAGATGAACACTGAAGCTTTCTTT,CASCRQMNTEAFF
NA,TRBJ2-7,TRBD1,TRBV6-4,TGTGCCAGCAGTGTTGAACAGGGGCAAGGCGAGCAGTACTTC,CASSVEQGQGEQYF
NA,TRBJ2-4,NA,TRBV2,TGTGCCAGCAGTGAGAGGATTAGGCTAGCCAAAAACATTCAGTACTTC,CASSERIRLAKNIQYF
NA,TRBJ2-7,NA,TRBV27,TGTGCCAGCAGCCTAGACAGGTTGACCTACGAGCAGTACTTC,CASSLDRLTYEQYF
NA,TRBJ1-2,NA,TRBV4-1,TGCGCCAGCAGCCAAGACGCGCGGGACGCCTTTAACTATGGCTACACCTTC,CASSQDARDAFNYGYTF
NA,TRBJ2-7,NA,TRBV28,TGTGCCAGCAGTTTAGCGGGAACCTCCTACGAGCAGTACTTC,CASSLAGTSYEQYF
few,TRBJ2-1,TRBD2,TRBV5-1,TGCGCCAGCAGCTTAGAAGCGGGAGGGCTTCCTGAGCAGTTCTTC,CASSLEAGGLPEQFF
NA,TRBJ2-1,NA,TRBV2,TGTGCCAGCCTAAGAACTGCGACAGACAATGAGCAGTTCTTC,CASLRTATDNEQFF
NA,TRBJ2-7,NA,TRBV7-9,TGTGCCAGCAGCTTAGGGCAACAGTCCTACGAGCAGTACTTC,CASSLGQQSYEQYF
NA,TRBJ2-3,TRBD2,TRBV27,TGTGCCAGCAGTTTAGTGGGACTAGCGGGGTCCACGCAGTATTTT,CASSLVGLAGSTQYF
NA,TRBJ1-4,TRBD1,TRBV15,TGTGCCACCGGTATAGACAGGGCAAATGAAAAACTGTTTTTT,CATGIDRANEKLFF
once,TRBJ2-1,TRBD1,TRBV19,TGTGCCAGTAGTATAGGAAGAACCGGGACAGGGGAGGACAATGAGCAGTTCTTC,CASSIGRTGTGEDNEQFF
NA,TRBJ1-5,NA,TRBV10-3,TGTGCCATCAGTGAGGGCGGACACAATCAGCCCCAGCATTTT,CAISEGGHNQPQHF
NA,TRBJ1-2,TRBD1,TRBV10-1,TGCGCCAGCAGGTTTAGGGACAGGGTGGCGGACTATGGCTACACCTTC,CASRFRDRVADYGYTF
NA,TRBJ2-6,TRBD2,TRBV9,TGTGCCAGTGGGAGGGGAGGGTCCTCTGGGGCCAACGTCCTGACTTTC,CASGRGGSSGANVLTF
NA,TRBJ1-2,TRBD1,TRBV13,TGTGCCAGCAGCTTTGACAGGGCGAAAGCTGGCTACACCTTC,CASSFDRAKAGYTF
few,TRBJ1-2,NA,TRBV19,TGTGCCAGTAGTATTATGTCCGGCAGGCTCGACTATGGCTACACCTTC,CASSIMSGRLDYGYTF
NA,TRBJ1-2,NA,TRBV4-3,TGCGCCAGCAGCCAAGATCTCAGTTACACCGGCGGGCATGGCTACACCTTC,CASSQDLSYTGGHGYTF
once,TRBJ1-3,NA,TRBV18,TGTGCCAGCTCACTTAATACAGAGCTTCCAGGAAACACCATATATTTT,CASSLNTELPGNTIYF